This T cell receptor (beta chain) was sequenced in a study of blood T cell repertoires in COVID-19 (dated by TCRdb to the early 2020s). In terms of the full investigation: Samples covering the acute and convalescent phases of COVID-19 were provided by collaborators in the United States, Italy and Spain. Where available, HLA class I and class II types were taken from metadata supplied by the sample provider and were not determined by assay-based typing. Sample metadata almost always included a de-identified subject ID, COVID-19 status, age in years and sex. The samples were drawn from two sources: the first 160 participants of the ongoing ImmuneRACE study, and over 950 subjects contributed by 6 global collaborators. Deeply sampled blood TCRbeta repertoires from subjects exposed to, actively infected with, or recovered from COVID-19 were included in the dataset. The prospective study material was composed of cDNA or gDNA derived from T cells, B-cell-depleted T cells, or PBMCs. The repertoires were made available in a free public database intended to serve as a resource for research on the immune response to SARS-CoV-2. On the study overall, not on this receptor specifically: The amount of clinical and demographic metadata varied by source and participant and was provided uncurated.

In the prospective study, participants were about 18 to 89 years old, resided in approximately 22 geographic areas of the United States, and were enrolled through a virtual design. In the prospective study, cohorts were assigned on the basis of participant-reported clinical history obtained from a screening survey and a study questionnaire. ImmuneRACE Cohort 3 recovered participants were defined by two consecutive negative NP/OP PCR tests, healthcare professional clearance, or symptom resolution. In the prospective study, mobile phlebotomists collected whole blood, serum and a nasopharyngeal or oropharyngeal swab from each participant. Prospective study participants could optionally give additional blood draws and questionnaires over an approximately two-month period. Before DNA extraction, blood samples from the prospective study were shipped at room temperature or frozen. A remark on this clone: Its target antigen remains unknown. Base qualities are not at hand, and no much larger clone is one base apart.

For CDR1 and CDR2, the germline V gene lists MDHEN and SYDVKM. The CDR3 contains 15 residues, cysteine and phenylalanine counted. Kept here is only the CDR3 DNA, which spans 45 bases and is read in frame from base 1. The germline ends are 18 bases apart after V is trimmed by 5 bases and J by 5 bases. TCRbeta CDR3 regions were amplified from genomic DNA using the immunoSEQ Assay, a bias-controlled multiplex PCR. The source study handled its data this way. Within the assay, amplification of reference gene primers was used to estimate how many nucleated cells each sample contained. To quantify the absolute abundance of each unique TCRbeta CDR3 rearrangement, sequence reads were collapsed and filtered. Productive Simpson clonality was computed per sample as the square root of Simpson's diversity index over productive rearrangements. TCRdb mirrors the immuneACCESS table, restricted to in-frame sequences. Some clones are absent from its copies; in checked studies, under half trace to an unresolved V gene, and the reason for the others is unknown. V and J calls and clone size are given by that table; D and trimming were obtained from the DNA. The sample table records around 250,000 clones; about 80% of these occur just once. The ten largest clones represent 3.4% of the sample.

This sequence originates from a man between 45 and 60 years old who had recovered from COVID-19. The rearranged segments are TRBV28 and TRBJ1-1; the D gene is possibly TRBD1, with 6 bases matching. Sequenced sample: PBMCs or T cells enriched from blood (not recorded which). The encoded CDR3 is CASSPFTGSGTEAFF. The sequenced DNA: TGTGCCAGCAGTCCCTTCACAGGGTCGGGAACTGAAGCTTTCTTT.